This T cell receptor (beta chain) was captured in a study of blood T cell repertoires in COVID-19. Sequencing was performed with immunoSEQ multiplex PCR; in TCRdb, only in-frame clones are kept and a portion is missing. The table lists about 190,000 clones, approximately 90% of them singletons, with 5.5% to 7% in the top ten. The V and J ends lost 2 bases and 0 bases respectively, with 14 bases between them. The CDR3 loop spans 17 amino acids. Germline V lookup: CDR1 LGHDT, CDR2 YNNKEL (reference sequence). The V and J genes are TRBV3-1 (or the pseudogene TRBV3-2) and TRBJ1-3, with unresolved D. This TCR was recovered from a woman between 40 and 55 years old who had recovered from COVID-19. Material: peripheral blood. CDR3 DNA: TGTGCCAGCAGCCAAATAAAACAGACGCTCTCTGGAAACACCATATATTTT. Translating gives CASSQIKQTLSGNTIYF.